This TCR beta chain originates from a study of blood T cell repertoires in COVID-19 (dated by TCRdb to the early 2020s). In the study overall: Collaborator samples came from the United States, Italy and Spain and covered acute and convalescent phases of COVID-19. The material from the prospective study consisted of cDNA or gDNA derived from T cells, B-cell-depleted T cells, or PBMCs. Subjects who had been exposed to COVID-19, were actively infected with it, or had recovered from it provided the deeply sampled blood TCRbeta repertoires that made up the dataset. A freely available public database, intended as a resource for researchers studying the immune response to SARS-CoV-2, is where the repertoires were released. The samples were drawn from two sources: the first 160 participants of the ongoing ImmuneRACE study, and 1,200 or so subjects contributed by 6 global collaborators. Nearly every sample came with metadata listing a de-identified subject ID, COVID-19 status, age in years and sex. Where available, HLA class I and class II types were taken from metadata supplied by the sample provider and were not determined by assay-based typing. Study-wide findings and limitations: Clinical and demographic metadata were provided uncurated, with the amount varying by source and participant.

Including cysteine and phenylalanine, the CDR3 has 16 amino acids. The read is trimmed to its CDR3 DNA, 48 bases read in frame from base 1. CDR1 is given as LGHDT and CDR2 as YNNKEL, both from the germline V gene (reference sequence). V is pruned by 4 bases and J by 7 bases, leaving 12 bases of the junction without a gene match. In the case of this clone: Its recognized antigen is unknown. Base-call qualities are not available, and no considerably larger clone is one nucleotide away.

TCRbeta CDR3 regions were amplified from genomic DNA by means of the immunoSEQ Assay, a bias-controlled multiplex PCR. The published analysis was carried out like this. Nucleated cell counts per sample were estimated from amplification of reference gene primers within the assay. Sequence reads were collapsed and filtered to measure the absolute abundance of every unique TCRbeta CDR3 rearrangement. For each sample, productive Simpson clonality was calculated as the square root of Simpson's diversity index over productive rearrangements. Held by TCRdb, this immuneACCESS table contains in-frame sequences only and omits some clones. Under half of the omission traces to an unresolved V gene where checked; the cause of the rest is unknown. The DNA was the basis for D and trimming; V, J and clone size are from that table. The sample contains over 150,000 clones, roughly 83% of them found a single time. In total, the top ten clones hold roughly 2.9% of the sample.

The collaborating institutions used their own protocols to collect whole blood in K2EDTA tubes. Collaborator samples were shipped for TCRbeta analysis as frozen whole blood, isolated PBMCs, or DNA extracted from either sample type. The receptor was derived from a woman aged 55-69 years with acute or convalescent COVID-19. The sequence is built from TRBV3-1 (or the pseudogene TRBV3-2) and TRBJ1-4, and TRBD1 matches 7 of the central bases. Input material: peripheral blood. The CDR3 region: CASSRRQGGEGEKLFF. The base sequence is TGTGCCAGCAGCCGAAGACAAGGGGGCGAAGGTGAAAAACTGTTTTTT.